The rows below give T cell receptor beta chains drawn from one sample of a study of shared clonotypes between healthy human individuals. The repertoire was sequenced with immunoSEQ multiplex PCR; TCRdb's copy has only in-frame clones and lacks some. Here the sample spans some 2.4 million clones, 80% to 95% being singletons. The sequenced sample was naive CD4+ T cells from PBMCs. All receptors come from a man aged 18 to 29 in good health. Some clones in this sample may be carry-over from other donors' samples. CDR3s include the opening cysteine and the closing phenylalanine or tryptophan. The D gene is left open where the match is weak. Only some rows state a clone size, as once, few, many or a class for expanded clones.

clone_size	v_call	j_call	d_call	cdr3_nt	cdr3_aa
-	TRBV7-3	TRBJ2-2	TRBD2	TGTGCCAGCAGCCCCACCGGGGGGGCCACCGGGGAGCTGTTTTTT	CASSPTGGATGELFF
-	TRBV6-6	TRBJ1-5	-	TGTGCCAGCAGTTACTACCGGGAGAATCAGCCCCAGCATTTT	CASSYYRENQPQHF
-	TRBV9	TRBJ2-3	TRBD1	TGTGCCAGCAGCGTTGGACAGGGCACAGATACGCAGTATTTT	CASSVGQGTDTQYF
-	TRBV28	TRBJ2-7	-	TGTGCCAGCAGTTTATGGAGCCCAACCTACGAGCAGTACTTC	CASSLWSPTYEQYF
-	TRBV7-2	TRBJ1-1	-	TGTGCCAGCAGCTTACTGGGAGAGAACACTGAAGCTTTCTTT	CASSLLGENTEAFF
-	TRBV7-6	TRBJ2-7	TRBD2	TGTGCCAGCAGCTTAGGAAGCGGGAGATTCTACGAGCAGTACTTC	CASSLGSGRFYEQYF
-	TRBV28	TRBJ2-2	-	TGTGCCAGCAGTTATCAGGGGATCTCGACCGGGGAGCTGTTTTTT	CASSYQGISTGELFF
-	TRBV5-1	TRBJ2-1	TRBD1	TGCGCCAGCAGCCCTGACAGGGTTAATGAGCAGTTCTTC	CASSPDRVNEQFF
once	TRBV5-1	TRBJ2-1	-	TGCGCCAGCAGCTTGGATCTAGGGCGTGTAAATGAGCAGTTCTTC	CASSLDLGRVNEQFF
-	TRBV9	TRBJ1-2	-	TGTGCCAGCAGCGTAGACCCACTAGTGGTCGTGGGTTATGGCTACACCTTC	CASSVDPLVVVGYGYTF
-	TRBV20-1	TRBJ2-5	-	TGCAGTGCGGAGGCCAGGACTGAGCAGTACTTC	CSAEARTEQYF
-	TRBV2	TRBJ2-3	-	TGTGCCAGCAGTGTGGGCCCGCCGGATACGCAGTATTTT	CASSVGPPDTQYF